This TCR beta chain was documented in a study of cytomegalovirus exposure and HLA in healthy donors. The V gene's germline CDR1 is SGDLS and CDR2 YYNGEE. The CDR3 spans 18 residues. V shed 2 bases, J shed 0 bases, and the junction held 13 bases outside the gene matches. Of note for this clone: The same CDR3 can be traced to other DNA sequences in this sample.

Use of 60 Vbeta and 13 Jbeta primers characterized the PCR. Some clones are missing from TCRdb's copy, which holds only in-frame ones; the method was immunoSEQ multiplex PCR. Its table lists more than 90,000 clones. The material sequenced was PBMCs. This TCR derives from a man aged 30-40 years in good health and CMV-seronegative. The chain links TRBV9 to TRBJ1-1; 7 bases are shared with TRBD1. The CDR3 sequence: CASSVFSTGMGMNTEAFF. CDR3 nucleotides: TGTGCCAGCAGCGTCTTTTCGACAGGGATGGGCATGAACACTGAAGCTTTCTTT.